The 6 T cell receptor beta chains given below trace back to one sample, sequenced in a study of cytomegalovirus exposure and HLA in healthy donors. Produced via immunoSEQ multiplex PCR; TCRdb's table is partial and in-frame only. The sample consists of about 38,000 clones, roughly 91% of them appearing once. Sequenced: PBMCs. Every receptor here comes from a man younger than 35 in good health and CMV-seronegative.

This clone was recorded only once. V and J are TRBV2 and TRBJ1-5; tentative D call: TRBD1 (6 bases). Germline V gives CDR1 SNHLY, CDR2 FYNNEI. CDR3 length: 13 amino acids. V was cut by 7 bases and J by 6 bases, with 13 bases left in between. The CDR3 sequence is CASKREGVQPQHF. The CDR3 DNA is TGTGCCAGCAAAAGAGAGGGGGTTCAGCCCCAGCATTTT.

V and J are TRBV6-1 and TRBJ2-7, with 7 bases fitting TRBD1. Germline V gene sequence: CDR1 MNHNS, CDR2 SASEGT. The V segment lost 2 bases and the J segment 4 bases; nucleotides outside the gene matches: 5. There are 14 residues in the CDR3. The CDR3 protein is CASSERGLVYEQYF. In DNA, the CDR3 is TGTGCCAGCAGTGAAAGGGGGCTAGTTTACGAGCAGTACTTC.

The chain is built from TRBV10-2 and TRBJ2-3; 13 bases map to TRBD2. The V gene's germline CDR1 is WSHSY and CDR2 SAAADI. V dropped 4 bases and J dropped 4; count of bases not matched to a gene: 5. The CDR3 is 16 amino acids. CDR3 loop: CASSGRGTSGADTQYF. Here the CDR3 DNA reads TGCGCCAGCAGTGGCAGAGGGACTAGCGGGGCAGATACGCAGTATTTT.

Of note for this clone: The sample holds other DNA sequences that translate to the same CDR3. V and J are TRBV15 and TRBJ2-1, with TRBD2 matching 9 bases. V was clipped by 3 bases and J by 6 bases; unmatched bases: 6. There are 15 residues in the CDR3. The germline gives CDR1 LNHNV, CDR2 YYDKDF (reference sequence). CDR3 protein: CATSRASGTSNEQFF. The CDR3 region has the DNA TGTGCCACCAGCAGGGCTAGCGGGACTAGCAATGAGCAGTTCTTC.

The CDR3 coding sequence is TGTGCCAGTAGTTCAGGTGAAGATCAGCCCCAGCATTTT. Translated, it gives CASSSGEDQPQHF. The rearrangement uses TRBV19 and TRBJ1-5, with D unresolved. V dropped 5 bases and J dropped 5 bases, with 10 bases sitting between them. Germline V CDR1 and CDR2: LNHDA, SQIVND (reference sequence). This CDR3 has 13 residues.

This chain connects TRBV29-1 to TRBJ2-3; D gene ambiguous. CDR1 SQVTM and CDR2 ANQGSEA come from the germline V gene. The V gene lost 1 base and the J gene lost 2 bases, with 7 bases spanning the gap. The CDR3 is made up of 13 amino acids. The CDR3: CSVEVGATDTQYF. The CDR3 DNA sequence: TGCAGCGTTGAAGTAGGAGCCACAGATACGCAGTATTTT.